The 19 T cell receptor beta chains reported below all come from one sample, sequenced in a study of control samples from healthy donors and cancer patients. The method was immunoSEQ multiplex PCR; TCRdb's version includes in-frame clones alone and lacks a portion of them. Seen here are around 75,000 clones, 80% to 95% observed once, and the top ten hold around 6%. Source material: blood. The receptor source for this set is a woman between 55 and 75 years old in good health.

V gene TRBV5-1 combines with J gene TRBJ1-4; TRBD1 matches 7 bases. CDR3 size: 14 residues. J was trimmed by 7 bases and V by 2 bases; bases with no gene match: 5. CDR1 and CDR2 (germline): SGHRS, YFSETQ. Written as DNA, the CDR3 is TGCGCCAGCAGCTTAGGGAGGGGGCGTGAAAAACTGTTTTTT. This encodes CASSLGRGREKLFF.

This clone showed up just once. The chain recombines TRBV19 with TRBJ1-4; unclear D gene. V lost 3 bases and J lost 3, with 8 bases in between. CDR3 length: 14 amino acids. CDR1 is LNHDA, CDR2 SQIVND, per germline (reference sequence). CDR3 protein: CASSMGSSNEKLFF. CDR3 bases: TGTGCCAGTAGTATGGGGTCGTCTAATGAAAAACTGTTTTTT.

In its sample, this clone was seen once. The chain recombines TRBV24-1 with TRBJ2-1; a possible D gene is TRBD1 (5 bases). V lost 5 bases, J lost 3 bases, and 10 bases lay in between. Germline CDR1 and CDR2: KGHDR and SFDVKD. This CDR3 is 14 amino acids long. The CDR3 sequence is CATSGAGLYNEQFF. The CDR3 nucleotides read TGTGCCACCAGTGGGGCAGGGCTCTACAATGAGCAGTTCTTC.

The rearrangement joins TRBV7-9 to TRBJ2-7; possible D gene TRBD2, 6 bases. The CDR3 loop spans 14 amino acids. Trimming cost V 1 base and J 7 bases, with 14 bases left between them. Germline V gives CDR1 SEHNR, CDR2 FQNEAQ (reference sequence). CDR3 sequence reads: CASSLVPGDWEQYF. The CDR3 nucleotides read TGTGCCAGCAGCTTAGTCCCCGGGGACTGGGAGCAGTACTTC.

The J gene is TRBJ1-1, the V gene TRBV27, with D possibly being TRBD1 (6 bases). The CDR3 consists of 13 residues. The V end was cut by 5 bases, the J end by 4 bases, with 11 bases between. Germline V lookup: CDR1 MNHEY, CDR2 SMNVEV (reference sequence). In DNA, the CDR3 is TGTGCCAGCAGTAAACAGGGTTTCACTGAAGCTTTCTTT. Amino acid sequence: CASSKQGFTEAFF.

The CDR3 DNA sequence: TGCGCCAGCAGTGACAGGGAACCCTACGAGCAGTACTTC. Its translation is CASSDREPYEQYF. This chain uses TRBV10-2 with TRBJ2-7; TRBD1 might be the D (5 bases). V dropped 3 bases and J dropped 2 bases, with 8 bases sitting between them. CDR1 and CDR2 (germline): WSHSY, SAAADI. The CDR3 totals 13 residues.

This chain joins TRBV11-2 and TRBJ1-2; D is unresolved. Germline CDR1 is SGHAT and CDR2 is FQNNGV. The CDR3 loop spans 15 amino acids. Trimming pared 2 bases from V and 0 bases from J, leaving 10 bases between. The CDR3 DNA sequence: TGTGCCAGCAGCTTACGGTCAGCTACTAACTATGGCTACACCTTC. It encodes CASSLRSATNYGYTF.

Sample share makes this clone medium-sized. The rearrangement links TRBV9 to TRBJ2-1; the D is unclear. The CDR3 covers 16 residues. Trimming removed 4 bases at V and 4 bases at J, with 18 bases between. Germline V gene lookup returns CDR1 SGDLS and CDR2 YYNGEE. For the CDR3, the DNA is TGTGCCAGCAGCCCCCAAGGTAGGGCAGCATACAATGAGCAGTTCTTC. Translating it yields CASSPQGRAAYNEQFF.

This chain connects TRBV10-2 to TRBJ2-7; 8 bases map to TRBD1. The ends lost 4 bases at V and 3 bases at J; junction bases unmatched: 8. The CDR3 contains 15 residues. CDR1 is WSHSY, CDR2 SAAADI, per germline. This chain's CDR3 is CASSAATGVYYEQYF. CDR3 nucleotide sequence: TGCGCCAGCAGTGCTGCGACAGGGGTTTACTACGAGCAGTACTTC.

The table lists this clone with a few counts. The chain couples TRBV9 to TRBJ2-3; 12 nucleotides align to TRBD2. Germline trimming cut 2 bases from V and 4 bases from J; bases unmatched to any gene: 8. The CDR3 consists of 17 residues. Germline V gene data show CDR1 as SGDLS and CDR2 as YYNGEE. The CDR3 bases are TGTGCCAGCAGCGTGAGGACTAGCGGGATTGGGGCAGATACGCAGTATTTT. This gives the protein CASSVRTSGIGADTQYF.

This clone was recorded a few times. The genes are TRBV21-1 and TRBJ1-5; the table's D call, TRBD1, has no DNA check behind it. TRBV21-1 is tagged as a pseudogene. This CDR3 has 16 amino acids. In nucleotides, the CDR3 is TGTGCCAGCAGCCACTCGACAGGGAATAAGAATCAGCCCCAGCATTTT. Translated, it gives CASSHSTGNKNQPQHF.

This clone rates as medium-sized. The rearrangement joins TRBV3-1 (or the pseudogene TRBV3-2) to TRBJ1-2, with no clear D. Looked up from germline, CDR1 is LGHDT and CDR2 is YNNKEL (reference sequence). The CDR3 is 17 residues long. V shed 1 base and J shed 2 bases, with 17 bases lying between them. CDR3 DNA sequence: TGTGCCAGCAGCCAAGTATTGCCGGGAGCCGGAAACTATGGCTACACCTTC. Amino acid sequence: CASSQVLPGAGNYGYTF.

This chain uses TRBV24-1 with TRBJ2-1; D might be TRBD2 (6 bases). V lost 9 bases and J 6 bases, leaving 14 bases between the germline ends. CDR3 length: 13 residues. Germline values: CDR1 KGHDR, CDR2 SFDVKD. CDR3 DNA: TGTGCCACCCGGCCTAGCGCAACCAATGAGCAGTTCTTC. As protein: CATRPSATNEQFF.

DNA of the CDR3: TGTGCCAGCAGCCAAGAGAGATCACCCCTCCACTTT. It codes for CASSQERSPLHF. This chain links TRBV14 with TRBJ1-6, with D hard to call. The CDR3 covers 12 residues. V was cut by 0 bases and J by 10 bases, with 4 bases left in between. In germline, CDR1 is SGHDN, CDR2 FVKESK.

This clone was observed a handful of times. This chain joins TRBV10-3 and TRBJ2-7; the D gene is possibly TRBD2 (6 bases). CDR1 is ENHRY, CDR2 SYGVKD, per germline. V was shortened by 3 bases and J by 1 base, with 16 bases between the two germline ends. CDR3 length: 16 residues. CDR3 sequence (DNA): TGTGCCATCAGTGACATAGGTAGCGGCGATTCCTACGAGCAGTACTTC. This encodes CAISDIGSGDSYEQYF.

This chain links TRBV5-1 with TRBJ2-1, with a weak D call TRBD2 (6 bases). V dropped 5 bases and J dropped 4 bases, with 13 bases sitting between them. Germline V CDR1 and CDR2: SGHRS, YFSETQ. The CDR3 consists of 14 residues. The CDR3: CASREGASYNEQFF. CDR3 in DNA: TGCGCCAGCAGGGAGGGAGCAAGTTACAATGAGCAGTTCTTC.

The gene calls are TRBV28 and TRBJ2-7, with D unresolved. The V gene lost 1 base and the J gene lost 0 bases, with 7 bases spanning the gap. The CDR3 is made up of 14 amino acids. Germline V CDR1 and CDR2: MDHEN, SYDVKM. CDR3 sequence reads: CASSLSGYSYEQYF. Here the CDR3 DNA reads TGTGCCAGCAGTTTATCGGGCTACTCCTACGAGCAGTACTTC.

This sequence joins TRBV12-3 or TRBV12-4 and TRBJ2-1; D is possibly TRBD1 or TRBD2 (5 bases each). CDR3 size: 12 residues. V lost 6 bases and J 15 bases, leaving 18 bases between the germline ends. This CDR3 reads CASSPWGRDRFF. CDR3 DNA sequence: TGTGCCAGCAGCCCCTGGGGACGGGATCGGTTCTTC.

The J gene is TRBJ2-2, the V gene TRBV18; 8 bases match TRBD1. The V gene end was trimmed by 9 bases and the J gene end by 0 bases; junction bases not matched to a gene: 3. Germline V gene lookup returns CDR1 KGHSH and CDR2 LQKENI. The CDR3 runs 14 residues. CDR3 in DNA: TGTGCCAGTCAGGGGGCCGCGAACACCGGGGAGCTGTTTTTT. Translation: CASQGAANTGELFF.